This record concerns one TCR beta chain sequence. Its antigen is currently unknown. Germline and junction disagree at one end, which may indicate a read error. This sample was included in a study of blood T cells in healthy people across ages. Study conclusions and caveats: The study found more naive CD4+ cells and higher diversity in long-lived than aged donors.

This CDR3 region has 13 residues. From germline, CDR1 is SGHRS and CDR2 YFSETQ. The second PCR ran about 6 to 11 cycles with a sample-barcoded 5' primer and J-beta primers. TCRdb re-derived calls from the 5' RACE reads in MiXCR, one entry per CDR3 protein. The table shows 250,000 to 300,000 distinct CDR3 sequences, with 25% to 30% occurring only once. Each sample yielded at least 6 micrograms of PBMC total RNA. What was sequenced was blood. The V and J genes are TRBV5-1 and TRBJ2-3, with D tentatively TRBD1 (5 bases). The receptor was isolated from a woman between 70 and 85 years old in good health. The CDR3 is CASSLGDRDAQYF. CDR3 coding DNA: TGCGCCAGCAGCTTAGGGGATAGAGATGCGCAGTATTTT.